The text below deals with one TCR beta chain. Its cognate antigen is unknown. The record originates from a study of cytomegalovirus exposure and HLA in healthy donors. Points from the study as a whole: Researchers counted around 170 TCR beta chains as cytomegalovirus-associated.

PCR employed 60 Vbeta and 13 Jbeta primers. Using immunoSEQ multiplex PCR, the repertoire was profiled, and TCRdb retains in-frame clones only, with some absent. In the table there are around 150,000 clones, about 80% of which are singletons. This receptor was obtained from a woman between 50 and 59 years old in good health and CMV-seropositive. The sample was PBMCs.

The CDR3 coding sequence is TGTGCCAGCAGCTCTAGCAATGAGCAGTTCTTC. Translating gives CASSSSNEQFF. This chain joins TRBV7-3 and TRBJ2-1; D gene ambiguous. V was shortened by 4 bases and J by 6 bases, with 4 bases between the two germline ends. Germline loops: CDR1 SGHTA, CDR2 FQGTGA. The CDR3 is made up of 11 amino acids. Using reference TRBV7-3 and TRBJ2-1 for the parts outside the CDR3, the full variable domain is GAGVSQTPSNKVTEKGKYVELRCDPISGHTALYWYRQSLGQGPEFLIYFQGTGAADDSGLPNDRFFAVRPEGSVSTLKIQRTERGDSAVYLCASSSSNEQFFGPGTRLTVL.